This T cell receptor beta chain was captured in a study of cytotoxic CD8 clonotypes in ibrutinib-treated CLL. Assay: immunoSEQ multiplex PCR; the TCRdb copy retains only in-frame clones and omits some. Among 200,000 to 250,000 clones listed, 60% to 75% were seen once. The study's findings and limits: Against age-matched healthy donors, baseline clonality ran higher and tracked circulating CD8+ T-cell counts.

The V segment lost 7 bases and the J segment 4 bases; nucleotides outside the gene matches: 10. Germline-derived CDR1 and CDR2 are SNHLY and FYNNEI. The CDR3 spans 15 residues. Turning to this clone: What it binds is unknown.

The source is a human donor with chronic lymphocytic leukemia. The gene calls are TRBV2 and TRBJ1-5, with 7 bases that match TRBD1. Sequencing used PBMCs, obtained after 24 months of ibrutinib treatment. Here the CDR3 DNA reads TGTGCCAGCACCTCGGACAGGATGGGGAATCAGCCCCAGCATTTT. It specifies CASTSDRMGNQPQHF.